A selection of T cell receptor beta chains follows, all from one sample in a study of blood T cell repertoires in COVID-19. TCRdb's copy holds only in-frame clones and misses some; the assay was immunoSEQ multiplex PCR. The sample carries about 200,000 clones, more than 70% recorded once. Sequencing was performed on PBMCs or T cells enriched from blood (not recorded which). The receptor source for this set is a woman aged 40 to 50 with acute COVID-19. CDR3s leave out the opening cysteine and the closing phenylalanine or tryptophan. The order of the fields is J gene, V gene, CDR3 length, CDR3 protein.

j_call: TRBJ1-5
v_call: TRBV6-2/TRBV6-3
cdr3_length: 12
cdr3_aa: ASSYSGAYQPQH

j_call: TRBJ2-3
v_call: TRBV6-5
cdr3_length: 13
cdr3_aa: ASRKGTGFPDTQY

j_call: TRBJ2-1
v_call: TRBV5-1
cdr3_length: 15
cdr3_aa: ASSNRVDYSEGNEQF

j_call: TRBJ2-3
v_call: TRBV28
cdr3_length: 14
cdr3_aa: ASSPSGLAGVSTQY

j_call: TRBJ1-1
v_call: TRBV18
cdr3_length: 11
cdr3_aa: ASSAPGGTEAF

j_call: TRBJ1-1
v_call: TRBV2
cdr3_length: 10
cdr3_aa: ASRIEGTEAF

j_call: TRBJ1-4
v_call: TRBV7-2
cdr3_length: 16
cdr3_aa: ASSWGSGTTGGSEKLF

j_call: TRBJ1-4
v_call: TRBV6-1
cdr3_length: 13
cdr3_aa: ASIASGGAFEKLF

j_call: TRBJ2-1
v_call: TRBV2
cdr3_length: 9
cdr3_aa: ASSVRGEQF

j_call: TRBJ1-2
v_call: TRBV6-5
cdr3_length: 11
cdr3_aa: ASSLDRIYGYT

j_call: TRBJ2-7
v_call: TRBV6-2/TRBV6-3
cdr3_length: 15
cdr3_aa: ASSPGLAGSNRDEQY

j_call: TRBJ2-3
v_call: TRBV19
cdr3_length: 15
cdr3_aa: ASSIMLGGRNTDTQY

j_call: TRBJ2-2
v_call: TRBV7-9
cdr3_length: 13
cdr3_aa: ASSLDGGTIGELF

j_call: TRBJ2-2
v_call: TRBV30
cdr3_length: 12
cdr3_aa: AWAGDREGGELF

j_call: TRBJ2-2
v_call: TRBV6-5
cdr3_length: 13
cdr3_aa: ASSTSRSITGELF

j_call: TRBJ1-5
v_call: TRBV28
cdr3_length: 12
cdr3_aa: ASSGYRGDQPQH

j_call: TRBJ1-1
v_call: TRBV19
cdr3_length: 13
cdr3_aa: ASSGTGGRRTEAF

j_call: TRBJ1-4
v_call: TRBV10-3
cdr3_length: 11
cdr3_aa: AISDRQGAQLF

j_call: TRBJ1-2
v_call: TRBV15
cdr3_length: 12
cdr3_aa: ATSRPGINYGYT

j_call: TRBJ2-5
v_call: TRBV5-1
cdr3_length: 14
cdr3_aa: ASSLGLAGTQETQY

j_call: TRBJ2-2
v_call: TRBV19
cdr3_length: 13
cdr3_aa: ASSNLAGGTGELF

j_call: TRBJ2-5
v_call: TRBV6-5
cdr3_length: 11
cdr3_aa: ASSTGRQETQY

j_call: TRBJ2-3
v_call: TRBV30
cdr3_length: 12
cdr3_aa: AWNSGTSTDTQY

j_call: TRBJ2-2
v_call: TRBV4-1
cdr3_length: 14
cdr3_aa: ASSQDGTANTGELF

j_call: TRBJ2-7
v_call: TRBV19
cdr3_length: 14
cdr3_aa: ASSVGPGQGLGEQY

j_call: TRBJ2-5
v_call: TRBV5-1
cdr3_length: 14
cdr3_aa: ASSGLAGWAGETQY

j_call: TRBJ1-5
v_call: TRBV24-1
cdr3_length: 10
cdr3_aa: ATSEGTAAQH

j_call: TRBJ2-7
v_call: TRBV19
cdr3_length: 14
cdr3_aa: ASSIDPAGGPYEQY

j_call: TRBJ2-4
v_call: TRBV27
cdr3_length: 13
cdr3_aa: ASSLRAGFKNIQY

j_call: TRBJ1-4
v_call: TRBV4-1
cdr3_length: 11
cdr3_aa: ASSQGGNEKLF

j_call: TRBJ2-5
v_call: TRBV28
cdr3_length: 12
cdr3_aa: ARSRTGRTETQY

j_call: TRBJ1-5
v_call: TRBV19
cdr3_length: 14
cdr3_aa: ASSSSDRGRVQPQH

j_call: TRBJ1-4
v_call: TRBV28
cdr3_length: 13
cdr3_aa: ASSLMGQGGEKLF

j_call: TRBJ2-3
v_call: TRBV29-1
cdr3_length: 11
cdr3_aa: SVGQGNSDTQY

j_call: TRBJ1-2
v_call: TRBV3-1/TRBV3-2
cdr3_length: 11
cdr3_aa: ASSQAAYRGNT

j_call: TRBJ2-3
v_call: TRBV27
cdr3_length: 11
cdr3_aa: ASSLGGTDTQY

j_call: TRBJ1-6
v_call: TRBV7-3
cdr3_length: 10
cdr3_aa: ASRADNSPLH

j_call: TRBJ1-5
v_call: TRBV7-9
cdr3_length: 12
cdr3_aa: ASSSGTVNQPQH

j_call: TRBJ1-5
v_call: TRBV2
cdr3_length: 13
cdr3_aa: ASSEARGSNQPQH

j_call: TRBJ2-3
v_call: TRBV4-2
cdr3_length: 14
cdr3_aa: ASSQEASGSTDTQY

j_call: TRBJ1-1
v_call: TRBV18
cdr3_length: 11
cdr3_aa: ASSSTRNTEAF

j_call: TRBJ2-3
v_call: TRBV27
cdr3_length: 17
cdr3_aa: ASSLGLAGVRELTDTQY

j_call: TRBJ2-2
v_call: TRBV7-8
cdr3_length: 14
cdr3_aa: ASTPVVSGVTGELF

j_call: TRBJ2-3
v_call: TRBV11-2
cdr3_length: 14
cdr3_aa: ASSLLAGGGTDTQY

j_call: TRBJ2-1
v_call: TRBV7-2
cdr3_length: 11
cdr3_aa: ASSLAGADEQF

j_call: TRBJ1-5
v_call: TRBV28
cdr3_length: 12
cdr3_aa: ASSPGQGYQPQH

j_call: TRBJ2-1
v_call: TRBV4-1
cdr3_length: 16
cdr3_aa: ASSQEPPLAGAYNEQF

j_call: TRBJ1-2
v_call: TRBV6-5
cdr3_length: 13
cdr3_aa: ATGQLNSRGYGYT

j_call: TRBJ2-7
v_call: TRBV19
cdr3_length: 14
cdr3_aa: ASSHFGAGGVYEQY

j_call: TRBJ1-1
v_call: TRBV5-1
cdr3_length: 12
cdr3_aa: ASSPPDRVREAF

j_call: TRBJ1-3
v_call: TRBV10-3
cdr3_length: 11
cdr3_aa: AITLLSGNTIY

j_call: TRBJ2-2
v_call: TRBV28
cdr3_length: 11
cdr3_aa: ASSSLPAGELF

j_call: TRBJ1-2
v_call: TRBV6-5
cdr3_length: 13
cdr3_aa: ASSSQGGANYGYT